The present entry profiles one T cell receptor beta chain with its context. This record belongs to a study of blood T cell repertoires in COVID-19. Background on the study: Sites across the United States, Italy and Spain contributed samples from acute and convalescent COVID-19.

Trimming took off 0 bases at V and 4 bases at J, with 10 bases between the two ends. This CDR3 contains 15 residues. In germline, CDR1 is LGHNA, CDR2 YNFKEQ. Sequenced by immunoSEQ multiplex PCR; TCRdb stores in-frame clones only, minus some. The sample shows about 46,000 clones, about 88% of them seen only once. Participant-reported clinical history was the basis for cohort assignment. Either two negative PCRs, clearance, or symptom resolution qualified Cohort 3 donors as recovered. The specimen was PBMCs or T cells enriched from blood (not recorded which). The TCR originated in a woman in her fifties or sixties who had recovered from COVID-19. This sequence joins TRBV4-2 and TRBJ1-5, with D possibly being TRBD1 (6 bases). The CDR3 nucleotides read TGTGCCAGCAGCCAAGACGGGCAGGGGAATCAGCCCCAGCATTTT. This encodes CASSQDGQGNQPQHF.